Listed here are 18 T cell receptor beta chains from one sample, sequenced in a study of shared clonotypes between healthy human individuals. Clones were sequenced by immunoSEQ multiplex PCR, and TCRdb holds only the in-frame ones, with some missing. The repertoire includes approximately 640,000 clones, about two thirds of them detected once, and under 2% sits in the top ten. The sample consisted of memory CD4+ T cells sorted from blood. The subset is: CD45RA-negative fraction. These receptors all come from a woman aged 25-40 years in good health.

This chain connects TRBV9 to TRBJ1-5; D uncertain. The germline V gene encodes CDR1 SGDLS and CDR2 YYNGEE. The CDR3 totals 14 residues. V lost 0 bases and J lost 2, with 6 bases in between. The CDR3 reads CASSVGWGNQPQHF. In nucleotides, the CDR3 is TGTGCCAGCAGCGTAGGGTGGGGCAATCAGCCCCAGCATTTT.

The V and J genes are TRBV18 and TRBJ1-5; D might be TRBD1 (5 bases). Trimming removed 1 base at V and 4 bases at J, with 11 bases between. The CDR3 has 15 amino acids. Germline assignment: CDR1 KGHSH and CDR2 LQKENI. The CDR3 DNA follows: TGTGCCAGCTCACCACGGGCAGGGCGGAATCAGCCCCAGCATTTT. Its translation: CASSPRAGRNQPQHF.

In the case of this clone: Possible read error: a much larger clone is one base away. V gene TRBV11-3 combines with J gene TRBJ2-2; D is uncertain. The CDR3 extends over 14 amino acids. Between the trimmed V and J ends, which lost 3 bases and 1 base, there was a span of 6 bases. Germline V lookup: CDR1 SGHNT, CDR2 YENEEA. CDR3 amino acids: CASSFGGNTGELFF. CDR3 sequence (DNA): TGTGCCAGCAGCTTTGGCGGGAACACCGGGGAGCTGTTTTTT.

In its sample, this clone was seen once. This chain joins TRBV10-2 and TRBJ2-3, with 7 bases matching TRBD1. From germline, CDR1 is WSHSY and CDR2 SAAADI. This CDR3 region has 16 residues. V lost 2 bases to trimming and J lost 1 base; unmatched junction nucleotides: 6. This chain's CDR3 is CASSELGTAGTDTQYF. CDR3 nucleotides: TGCGCCAGCAGTGAGCTAGGGACAGCAGGCACAGATACGCAGTATTTT.

The rearrangement uses TRBV6-1 and TRBJ1-2, with a tentative D call TRBD1 (5 bases). Germline-derived CDR1 and CDR2 are MNHNS and SASEGT. The V gene lost 6 bases and the J gene lost 3 bases, with 17 bases spanning the gap. The length of the CDR3 is 15 residues. The CDR3 sequence: CASSAVGTGDYGYTF. Written as DNA, the CDR3 is TGTGCCAGCAGCGCAGTGGGGACTGGGGACTATGGCTACACCTTC.

The CDR3 region is CASSLSKGVSTDTQYF. DNA of the CDR3: TGTGCCAGCAGTTTATCGAAGGGGGTCAGCACAGATACGCAGTATTTT. The rearrangement joins TRBV27 to TRBJ2-3; D might be TRBD1 (6 bases). Germline loops: CDR1 MNHEY, CDR2 SMNVEV (reference sequence). Trimming removed 0 bases at V and 0 bases at J, with 10 bases between. The CDR3 length is 16 residues.

CDR3 residues: CASSLRDNNQPQHF. The CDR3 bases are TGTGCCAGCAGCTTACGGGACAACAATCAGCCCCAGCATTTT. J is TRBJ1-5 and V is TRBV7-8; maybe TRBD1 (6 bases). V lost 2 bases and J lost 3, with 8 bases in between. CDR1 and CDR2 from the germline V gene are SGHVS and FQNEAQ. This CDR3 is built from 14 residues.

This clone was recorded at least ten times. The chain has TRBV5-1 and TRBJ2-6, with D unclear. With 0 bases removed from V and 0 bases from J, the gap between germline ends came to 7 bases. The germline gives CDR1 SGHRS, CDR2 YFSETQ. CDR3 size: 16 residues. The CDR3 nucleotides read TGCGCCAGCAGCTTGGCCGGAGACTCTGGGGCCAACGTCCTGACTTTC. Translated: CASSLAGDSGANVLTF.

The chain couples TRBV7-9 to TRBJ1-2; the D is unclear. V dropped 2 bases and J dropped 8 bases, with 12 bases sitting between them. Germline lookup yields CDR1 SEHNR and CDR2 FQNEAQ (reference sequence). The CDR3 has 13 residues. The DNA of the CDR3 is TGTGCCAGCAGCTTAAATGGGCTCTCCGGCTACACCTTC. Translating gives CASSLNGLSGYTF.

CDR3 sequence (DNA): TGTGCCTGGAGTTTCAGCAACAGGAACGAGCAGTACTTC. Amino acid sequence: CAWSFSNRNEQYF. This chain connects TRBV30 to TRBJ2-7; tentatively, D is TRBD1 (5 bases). V was cut by 2 bases and J by 5 bases, with 13 bases left in between. The CDR3 totals 13 residues. Germline CDR1 GTSNPN, CDR2 SVGIG (reference sequence).

The rearrangement links TRBV7-9 to TRBJ1-1; D is undetermined. The CDR3 spans 12 residues. Trimming shortened V by 5 bases and J by 5 bases, and 9 bases separated the two germline ends. Germline V lookup: CDR1 SEHNR, CDR2 FQNEAQ (reference sequence). The CDR3 nucleotides read TGTGCCAGCAGCCCTCGAGGGACTGAAGCTTTCTTT. Amino acid sequence: CASSPRGTEAFF.

The table lists this clone with a few counts. Other DNA sequences of this sample code for an identical CDR3. This chain links TRBV9 with TRBJ2-7; no firm D call. Trimming removed 0 bases at V and 6 bases at J, with 7 bases between. Germline V lookup: CDR1 SGDLS, CDR2 YYNGEE. CDR3 length: 12 amino acids. CDR3 sequence (DNA): TGTGCCAGCAGCGTAGGGGTCGGCGAGCAGTACTTC. Its translation: CASSVGVGEQYF.

Points on this clone: The same CDR3 is also encoded by other DNA sequences in this sample. The V and J genes are TRBV11-3 and TRBJ2-3; D unclear. V shed 4 bases and J shed 4 bases, with 6 bases lying between them. In germline, CDR1 is SGHNT, CDR2 YENEEA. CDR3 length: 12 residues. The CDR3 coding sequence is TGTGCCAGCAGCTCCAGAGCAGATACGCAGTATTTT. Translation: CASSSRADTQYF.

The chain carries TRBV20-1 and TRBJ2-1, with D perhaps matching TRBD2 (5 bases). The CDR3 contains 11 residues. V lost 3 bases and J 12 bases, leaving 12 bases between the germline ends. The germline gives CDR1 DFQATT, CDR2 SNEGSKA (reference sequence). CDR3 sequence reads: CSASWYEGQFF. CDR3 DNA sequence: TGCAGTGCTAGCTGGTATGAGGGGCAGTTCTTC.

This clone was seen a single time. Here the CDR3 reads CASSRVVGQGGETQYF. The CDR3, as DNA: TGCGCCAGCAGCCGAGTGGTGGGACAGGGTGGCGAGACCCAGTACTTC. V gene TRBV4-1 combines with J gene TRBJ2-5; 9 bases map to TRBD1. The V gene end was trimmed by 4 bases and the J gene end by 5 bases; junction bases not matched to a gene: 11. CDR1 MGHRA and CDR2 YSYEKL come from the germline V gene. The length of the CDR3 is 16 residues.

This clone is a singleton in its sample. The chain couples TRBV27 to TRBJ1-5, with TRBD1 matching 7 bases. This CDR3 is 14 amino acids long. V trimming: 5 bases; J trimming: 4 bases; junction bases outside the gene matches: 5. Germline V lookup: CDR1 MNHEY, CDR2 SMNVEV (reference sequence). The CDR3 reads CASSVTGENQPQHF. The CDR3 DNA reads TGTGCCAGCAGTGTCACAGGGGAAAATCAGCCCCAGCATTTT.

This rearrangement joins TRBV27 to TRBJ1-4; D gene uncertain. The CDR3 has 14 residues. Trimming left V 7 bases short and J 5 bases short, with 14 bases between. Germline loops: CDR1 MNHEY, CDR2 SMNVEV (reference sequence). The CDR3: CASKRGQYNEKLFF. CDR3 in DNA: TGTGCCAGCAAAAGAGGGCAGTACAATGAAAAACTGTTTTTT.

The rearrangement links TRBV5-1 to TRBJ1-2; D may be TRBD1 (5 bases). The CDR3 has 15 residues. Germline loops: CDR1 SGHRS, CDR2 YFSETQ. The ends were cut back, 3 bases at V and 3 bases at J, with 15 bases in the middle. The CDR3 reads CASSSTTGGYYGYTF. DNA for the CDR3: TGCGCCAGCAGCTCGACGACTGGGGGGTACTATGGCTACACCTTC.